This TCR beta chain is from a study of human T cells and chemical hapten exposure. Across the whole study: Affected patients, primarily female, had alopecia areata, totalis or universalis.

Documented time point: patch test 2, 6 weeks after DPC sensitization. Treatment indicated: therapeutic diphenylcyclopropenone sensitization with weekly scalp DPC. The starting material, unfractionated whole blood, was used for total RNA extraction. CDR3 length: 13 residues. Trimming shortened V by 2 bases and J by 3 bases, and 7 bases separated the two germline ends. Germline V lookup: CDR1 MNHEY, CDR2 SVGAGI. This clonotype has a handful of counts. The antigen is unknown. Whole-study results and caveats: Expanded TCR sets contained significantly more large CDR3 similarity clusters than controls.

TCRdb called the RACE reads again in MiXCR, with one record for every CDR3 protein. The sample has around 360,000 distinct CDR3 sequences, around 6% seen once. The V call is TRBV6-5, the J call TRBJ1-1; a possible D gene is TRBD1 (5 bases). The source material was whole blood, sampled in connection with sensitization to the hapten diphenylcyclopropenone (DPC). The TCR originated in a young woman with alopecia areata. Some clones in this sample may be carry-over from other donors' samples. The CDR3: CASSYEGYTEAFF. CDR3 in DNA: TGTGCCAGCAGTTACGAGGGGTACACTGAAGCTTTCTTT.